The rows below give T cell receptor beta chains drawn from one sample of a study of T cell changes during pregnancy in multiple sclerosis. The method was immunoSEQ multiplex PCR; TCRdb's version includes in-frame clones alone and lacks a portion of them. The profile shows roughly 70,000 clones, over 85% of them singletons. The source material was peripheral blood, sampled in the third trimester of pregnancy. These receptor sequences come from a female donor with multiple sclerosis, enrolled in a pregnancy study. CDR3s include the opening cysteine and the closing phenylalanine or tryptophan. D genes are given only for firm matches. Clone size is shown for a subset of rows, as once, few, many or a class of expanded clone.

D	J	size	V	CDR3	DNA
TRBD1	TRBJ2-1	-	TRBV2	CASSRQGEAYNEQFF	TGTGCCAGCAGTCGACAGGGCGAGGCCTACAATGAGCAGTTCTTC
TRBD2	TRBJ2-5	-	TRBV5-1	CASSRGTSGSLGETQYF	TGCGCCAGCAGCCGGGGGACTAGCGGGAGTCTAGGGGAGACCCAGTACTTC
TRBD1	TRBJ1-1	-	TRBV4-1	CASSLQGMGTEAFF	TGCGCCAGCAGCCTACAGGGGATGGGCACTGAAGCTTTCTTT
-	TRBJ2-3	-	TRBV14	CASSQDTSYTDTQYF	TGTGCCAGCAGCCAAGATACGTCCTACACAGATACGCAGTATTTT
TRBD2	TRBJ2-2	-	TRBV25-1	CASSSAGAGELFF	TGTGCCAGCAGTTCGGCGGGAGCCGGGGAGCTGTTTTTT
TRBD2	TRBJ2-5	-	TRBV7-3	CASSLGISGRGETQYF	TGTGCCAGCAGCTTAGGAATAAGCGGGAGGGGGGAGACCCAGTACTTC
-	TRBJ2-1	-	TRBV27	CASSWGPRQPQLYNEQFF	TGTGCCAGCAGTTGGGGGCCTCGACAACCCCAGCTTTACAATGAGCAGTTCTTC
-	TRBJ2-5	-	TRBV10-3	CAISVTRQETQYF	TGTGCCATCAGCGTGACAAGGCAAGAGACCCAGTACTTC
TRBD2	TRBJ2-1	-	TRBV13	CASSSRASGSNEQFF	TGTGCCAGCAGCTCTCGGGCTAGCGGGAGTAATGAGCAGTTCTTC
-	TRBJ2-3	-	TRBV7-2	CASSLDAISTDTQYF	TGTGCCAGCAGCTTAGACGCGATTAGCACAGATACGCAGTATTTT
TRBD1	TRBJ2-7	-	TRBV9	CASSAGGQGYEQYF	TGTGCCAGCAGCGCCGGGGGACAGGGCTACGAGCAGTACTTC
-	TRBJ1-5	once	TRBV28	CASSFTLPGVVGQPQHF	TGTGCCAGCAGTTTCACCCTTCCAGGGGTGGTTGGGCAGCCCCAGCATTTT
TRBD1	TRBJ1-2	once	TRBV9	CASSLAPEGALKNGYTF	TGTGCCAGCAGCCTGGCCCCTGAGGGGGCACTTAAGAATGGCTACACCTTC